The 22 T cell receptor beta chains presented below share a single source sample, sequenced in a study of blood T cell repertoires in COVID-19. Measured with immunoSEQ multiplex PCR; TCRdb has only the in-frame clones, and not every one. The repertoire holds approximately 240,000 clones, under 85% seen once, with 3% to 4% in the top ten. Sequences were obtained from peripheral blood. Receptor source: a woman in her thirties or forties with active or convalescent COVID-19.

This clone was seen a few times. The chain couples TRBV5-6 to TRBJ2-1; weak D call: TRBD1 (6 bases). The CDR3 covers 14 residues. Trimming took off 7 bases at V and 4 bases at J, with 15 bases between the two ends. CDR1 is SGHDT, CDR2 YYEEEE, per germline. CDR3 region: CASQGQLRYNEQFF. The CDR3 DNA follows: TGTGCCAGCCAGGGGCAACTCAGGTACAATGAGCAGTTCTTC.

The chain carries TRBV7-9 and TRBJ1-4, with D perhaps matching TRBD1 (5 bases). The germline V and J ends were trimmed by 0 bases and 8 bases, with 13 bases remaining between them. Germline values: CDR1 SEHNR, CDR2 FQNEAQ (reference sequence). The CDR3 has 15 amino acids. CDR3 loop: CASSLALGRTEKLFF. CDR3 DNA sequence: TGTGCCAGCAGCTTAGCGCTGGGCAGGACAGAAAAACTGTTTTTT.

The CDR3 is CASSLAGRGELFF. Here the CDR3 DNA reads TGTGCCAGCAGCCTTGCAGGGCGGGGGGAGCTGTTTTTT. The gene calls are TRBV4-2 and TRBJ2-2; a possible D gene is TRBD1 (5 bases). The CDR3 contains 13 residues. Germline assignment: CDR1 LGHNA and CDR2 YNFKEQ. V lost 4 bases and J lost 8, with 11 bases in between.

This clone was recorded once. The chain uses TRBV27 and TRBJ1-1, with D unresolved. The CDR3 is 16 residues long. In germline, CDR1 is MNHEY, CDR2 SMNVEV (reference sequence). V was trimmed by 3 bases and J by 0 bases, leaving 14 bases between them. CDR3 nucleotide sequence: TGTGCCAGCAGTTTGAATGGCGGCGGTATGAACACTGAAGCTTTCTTT. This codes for CASSLNGGGMNTEAFF.

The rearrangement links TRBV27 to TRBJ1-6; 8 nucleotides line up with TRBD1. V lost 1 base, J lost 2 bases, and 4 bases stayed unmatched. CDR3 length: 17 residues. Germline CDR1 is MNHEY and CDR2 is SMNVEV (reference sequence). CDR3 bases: TGTGCCAGCAGTTTATATCCAGGGGGCACCTATAATTCACCCCTCCACTTT. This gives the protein CASSLYPGGTYNSPLHF.

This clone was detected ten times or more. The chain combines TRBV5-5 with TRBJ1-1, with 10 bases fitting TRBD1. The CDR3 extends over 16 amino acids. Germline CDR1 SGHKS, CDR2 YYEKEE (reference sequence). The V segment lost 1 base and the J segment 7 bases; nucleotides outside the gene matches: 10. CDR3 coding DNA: TGTGCCAGCAGCTTGTCCGTGACAGGGGGCATGGATGAAGCTTTCTTT. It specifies CASSLSVTGGMDEAFF.

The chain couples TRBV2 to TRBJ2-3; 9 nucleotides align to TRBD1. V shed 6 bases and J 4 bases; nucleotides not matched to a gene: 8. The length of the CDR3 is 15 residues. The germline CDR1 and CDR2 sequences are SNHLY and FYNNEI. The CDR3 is CASRAGTGPSDTQYF. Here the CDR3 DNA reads TGTGCCAGCAGGGCCGGGACAGGGCCCTCAGATACGCAGTATTTT.

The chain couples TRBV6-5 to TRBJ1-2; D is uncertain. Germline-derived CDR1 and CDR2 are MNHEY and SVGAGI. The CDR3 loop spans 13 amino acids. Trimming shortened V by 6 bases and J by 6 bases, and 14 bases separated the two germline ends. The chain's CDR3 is CASSQPTIDGYTF. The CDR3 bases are TGTGCCAGCAGCCAGCCCACTATCGATGGCTACACCTTC.

In DNA form, the CDR3 reads TGTGCCAGCAGCATACTACAGGGGGGTGGCTACACCTTC. Its protein is CASSILQGGGYTF. J is TRBJ1-2 and V is TRBV28, with 8 nucleotides matching TRBD1. Trimming cost V 6 bases and J 7 bases; bases outside gene matches: 7. The CDR3 consists of 13 residues. Germline CDR1 MDHEN, CDR2 SYDVKM.

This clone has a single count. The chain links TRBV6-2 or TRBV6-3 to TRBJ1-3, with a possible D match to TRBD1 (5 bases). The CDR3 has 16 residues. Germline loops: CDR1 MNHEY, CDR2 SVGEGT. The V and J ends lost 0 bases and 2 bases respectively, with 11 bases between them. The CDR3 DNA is TGTGCCAGCAGTTACTCCGACAGTCGTGCTGGAAACACCATATATTTT. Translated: CASSYSDSRAGNTIYF.

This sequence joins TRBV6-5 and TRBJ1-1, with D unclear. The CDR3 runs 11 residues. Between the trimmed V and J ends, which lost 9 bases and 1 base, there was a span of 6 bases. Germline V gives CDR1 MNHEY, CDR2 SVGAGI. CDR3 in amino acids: CASERNTEAFF. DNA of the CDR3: TGTGCCAGTGAGAGGAACACTGAAGCTTTCTTT.

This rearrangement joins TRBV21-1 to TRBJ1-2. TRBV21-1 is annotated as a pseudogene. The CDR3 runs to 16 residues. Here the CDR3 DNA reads TGTGCCAGCAGCAAAATGGGAGGGGCATACATCTGGGGCTACACCTTC. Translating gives CASSKMGGAYIWGYTF.

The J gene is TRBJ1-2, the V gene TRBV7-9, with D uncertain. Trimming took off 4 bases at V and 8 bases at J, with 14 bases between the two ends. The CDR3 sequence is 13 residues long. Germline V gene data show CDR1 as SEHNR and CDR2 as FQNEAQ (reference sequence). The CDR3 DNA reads TGTGCCAGCAGCTCGAGGCTGGGAGGCGGCTACACCTTC. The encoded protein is CASSSRLGGGYTF. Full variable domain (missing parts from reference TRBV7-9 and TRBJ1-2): DTGVSQNPRHKITKRGQNVTFRCDPISEHNRLYWYRQTLGQGPEFLTYFQNEAQLEKSRLLSDRFSAERPKGSFSTLEIQRTEQGDSAMYLCASSSRLGGGYTFGSGTRLTVV.

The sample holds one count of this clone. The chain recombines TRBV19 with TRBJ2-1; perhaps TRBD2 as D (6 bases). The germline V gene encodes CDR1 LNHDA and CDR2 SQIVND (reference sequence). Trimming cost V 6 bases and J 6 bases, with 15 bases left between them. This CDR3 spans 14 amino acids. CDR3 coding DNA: TGTGCCAGTAGATCCCTGGGACTTCGCAATGAGCAGTTCTTC. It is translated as CASRSLGLRNEQFF.

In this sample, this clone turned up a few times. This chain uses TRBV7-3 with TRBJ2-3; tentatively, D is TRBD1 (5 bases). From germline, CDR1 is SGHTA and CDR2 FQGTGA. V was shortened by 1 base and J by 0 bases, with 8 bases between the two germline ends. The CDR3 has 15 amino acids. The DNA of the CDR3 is TGTGCCAGCAGCTTAAATCCAGGGAGCACAGATACGCAGTATTTT. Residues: CASSLNPGSTDTQYF.

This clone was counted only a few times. In nucleotides, the CDR3 is TGTGCCAGCAGTCCTACAGGGGTCTCTGGAAACACCATATATTTT. Amino acids: CASSPTGVSGNTIYF. The chain joins TRBV27 to TRBJ1-3; TRBD1 matches 7 bases. With 5 bases clipped from V and 0 bases from J, the junction kept 4 bases outside the gene matches. The CDR3 covers 15 residues. CDR1 is MNHEY, CDR2 SMNVEV, per germline (reference sequence).

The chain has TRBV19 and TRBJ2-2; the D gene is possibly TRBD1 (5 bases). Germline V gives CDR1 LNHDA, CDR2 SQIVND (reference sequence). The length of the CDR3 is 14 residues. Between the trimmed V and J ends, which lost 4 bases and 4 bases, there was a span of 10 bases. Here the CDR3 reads CASSKRQFTGELFF. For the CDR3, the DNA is TGTGCCAGTAGTAAGAGACAGTTCACCGGGGAGCTGTTTTTT.

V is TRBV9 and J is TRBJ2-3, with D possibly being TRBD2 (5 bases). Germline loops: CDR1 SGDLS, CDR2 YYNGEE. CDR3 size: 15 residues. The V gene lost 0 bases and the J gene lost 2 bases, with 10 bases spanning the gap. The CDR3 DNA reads TGTGCCAGCAGCGTAGAGTGGCGGGTCACAGATACGCAGTATTTT. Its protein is CASSVEWRVTDTQYF.

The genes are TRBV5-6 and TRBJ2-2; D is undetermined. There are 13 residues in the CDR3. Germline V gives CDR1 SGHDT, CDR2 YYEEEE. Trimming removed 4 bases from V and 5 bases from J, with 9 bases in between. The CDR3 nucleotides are TGTGCCAGCAGCGCAGGTGGAACCGGGGAGCTGTTTTTT. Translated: CASSAGGTGELFF.

CDR3 loop: CASSPRQGRDEQYF. The CDR3 nucleotides read TGTGCCAGCAGCCCCCGACAGGGCCGGGACGAGCAGTACTTC. This chain connects TRBV11-2 to TRBJ2-7, with TRBD1 identical over 7 bases. The V and J ends lost 5 bases and 5 bases, in that order; junction bases with no gene match: 9. The CDR3 sequence is 14 residues long. Per germline, CDR1 SGHAT and CDR2 FQNNGV.

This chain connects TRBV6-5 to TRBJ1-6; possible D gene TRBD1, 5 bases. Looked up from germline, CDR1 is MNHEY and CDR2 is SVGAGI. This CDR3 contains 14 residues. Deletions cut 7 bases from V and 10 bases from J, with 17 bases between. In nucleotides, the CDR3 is TGTGCCAGCACCTCAATGGGAGGGGAGTCACCCCTCCACTTT. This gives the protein CASTSMGGESPLHF.

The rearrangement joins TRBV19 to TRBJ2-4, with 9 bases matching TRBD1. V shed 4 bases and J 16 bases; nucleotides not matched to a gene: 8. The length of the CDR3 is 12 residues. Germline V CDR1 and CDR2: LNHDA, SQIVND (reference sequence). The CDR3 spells CASSTGQGSIYF. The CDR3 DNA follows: TGTGCCAGTAGTACTGGACAGGGGTCGATATACTTC.